These 25 T cell receptor beta chains originate from one sample sequenced in a study of T-cell memory formation after mild COVID-19. Each CDR3 protein is one row after TCRdb ran MiXCR on the 5' RACE reads. Among just over 300,000 distinct CDR3 sequences listed, 15% to 20% were seen once. The sample was PBMCs or a T cell subset sorted from them (not recorded which). These receptors were taken from a man younger than 30 who had mild COVID-19 (a few samples of this study predate the infection). Cell type and time point are not known.

This sequence joins TRBV28 and TRBJ2-7; no reliable D call. CDR1 and CDR2 from the germline V gene are MDHEN and SYDVKM. V was shortened by 5 bases and J by 5 bases, with 13 bases between the two germline ends. The CDR3 totals 13 residues. CDR3 protein: CASSRSSFHEQYV. The CDR3 DNA follows: TGTGCCAGCAGTCGGTCCAGTTTCCACGAGCAGTACGTC.

The rearrangement uses TRBV12-3 or TRBV12-4 and TRBJ2-1, with D maybe TRBD1 (5 bases). CDR3 size: 13 residues. V lost 3 bases and J 5 bases, leaving 8 bases between the germline ends. The CDR3 coding sequence is TGTGCCAGCAGTTTTGGCAGGGACAATGAGCAGTTCTTC. It encodes CASSFGRDNEQFF.

The genes are TRBV5-1 and TRBJ2-3, with TRBD2 matching 7 bases. CDR1 is SGHRS and CDR2 is YFSETQ in the germline V gene. V shed 4 bases and J 3 bases; nucleotides not matched to a gene: 5. The CDR3 is 14 amino acids. DNA for the CDR3: TGCGCCAGCAGCAAAGGAGCGGGGACAGATACGCAGTATTTT. Its translation is CASSKGAGTDTQYF. Combining the CDR3 with reference TRBV5-1 and TRBJ2-3 gives the whole variable domain KAGVTQTPRYLIKTRGQQVTLSCSPISGHRSVSWYQQTPGQGLQFLFEYFSETQRNKGNFPGRFSGRQFSNSRSEMNVSTLELGDSALYLCASSKGAGTDTQYFGPGTRLTVL.

This clonotype was observed a few times. The chain employs TRBV7-2 and TRBJ1-6, with TRBD1 matching 8 bases. J was trimmed by 11 bases and V by 5 bases; bases with no gene match: 8. Germline V gene lookup returns CDR1 SGHTA and CDR2 FQGNSA. This CDR3 is 14 amino acids long. CDR3 nucleotides: TGTGCCAGCAGCACGGACAGGGTCAATACACCCCTCCACTTT. Amino acid sequence: CASSTDRVNTPLHF.

V usage is TRBV4-3 and J usage is TRBJ1-6, with 7 bases aligning to TRBD1. The CDR3 is made up of 20 amino acids. The V gene's germline CDR1 is LGHNA and CDR2 YSLEER. V dropped 0 bases and J dropped 0; count of bases not matched to a gene: 11. This chain's CDR3 is CASSQDRGFRDSSYNSPLHF. The CDR3 DNA sequence: TGCGCCAGCAGCCAAGATCGCGGCTTTAGGGACAGCTCCTATAATTCACCCCTCCACTTT.

There are a few counts of this clonotype. The chain employs TRBV5-6 and TRBJ2-3; D is unclear. From germline, CDR1 is SGHDT and CDR2 YYEEEE. The CDR3 is made up of 12 amino acids. The V gene lost 0 bases and the J gene lost 7 bases, with 6 bases spanning the gap. The CDR3 here is CASSLALNTQYF. The CDR3 DNA is TGTGCCAGCAGCTTGGCGCTAAATACGCAGTATTTT.

This clonotype was recorded a few times. The chain links TRBV20-1 to TRBJ2-7, with D unclear. Germline CDR1 reads DFQATT; CDR2 reads SNEGSKA (reference sequence). There are 11 residues in the CDR3. In DNA, the CDR3 is TGCAGCCAGGACCGGCGGAACGAGCAGTACGTC. It translates to CSQDRRNEQYV.

This clonotype was seen a handful of times. This chain links TRBV9 with TRBJ2-7, with D possibly TRBD1 on 6 matching bases. Trimming took 0 bases from V and 5 from J, leaving 15 bases between them. Per the germline V gene, CDR1 is SGDLS and CDR2 is YYNGEE. CDR3 length: 15 residues. In nucleotides, the CDR3 is TGTGCCAGCAGCGTAGTGACAGACCAGGGGAACGAGCAGTACGTC. It is translated as CASSVVTDQGNEQYV.

The chain combines TRBV6-2 or TRBV6-3 with TRBJ2-1, with 8 bases aligning to TRBD2. Per the germline V gene, CDR1 is MNHEY and CDR2 is SVGEGT. The V segment lost 5 bases and the J segment 7 bases; nucleotides outside the gene matches: 7. The CDR3 loop spans 14 amino acids. For the CDR3, the DNA is TGTGCCAGCAGTAACCCGGGACTAGTAAATGAGCAGTTCTTC. This codes for CASSNPGLVNEQFF.

Only a few counts were recorded for this clonotype. CDR3 protein: CATKTGAQETQYF. The DNA for the CDR3 is TGTGCCACCAAGACGGGGGCTCAAGAGACCCAGTACTTC. This chain joins TRBV7-8 and TRBJ2-5; D may correspond to TRBD1 or TRBD2 (6 bases each). The CDR3 has 13 residues. The V end lost 10 bases, the J end lost 2 bases, and 14 bases lay between the germline ends. Germline V CDR1 and CDR2: SGHVS, FQNEAQ.

This sequence joins TRBV2 and TRBJ1-2; D is undetermined. Trimming left V 2 bases short and J 7 bases short, with 11 bases between. Per the germline V gene, CDR1 is SNHLY and CDR2 is FYNNEI. The CDR3 totals 13 residues. CDR3 protein: CASSESGRFGYTF. The CDR3 DNA sequence: TGTGCCAGCAGTGAAAGCGGTCGATTTGGCTACACCTTC.

This clonotype was detected a few times. V and J are TRBV7-9 and TRBJ1-2, with 7 positions matching TRBD1. V trimming: 1 base; J trimming: 7 bases; junction bases outside the gene matches: 9. Germline V gene sequence: CDR1 SEHNR, CDR2 FQNEAQ (reference sequence). The CDR3 spans 15 residues. CDR3 nucleotide sequence: TGTGCCAGCAGCTTAGTAGGACAGGAGGCCCTTGGCTACACCTTC. This gives the protein CASSLVGQEALGYTF.

This clonotype was seen a few times. This chain connects TRBV27 to TRBJ2-7; TRBD2 matches 12 bases. The CDR3 consists of 16 residues. The germline CDR1 and CDR2 sequences are MNHEY and SMNVEV (reference sequence). The CDR3 reads CASSPRGLAGPYKQYV. The CDR3 coding sequence is TGTGCCAGCAGTCCGCGGGGACTAGCGGGCCCCTACAAGCAGTACGTC.

This clonotype was counted a few times. V and J are TRBV3-1 and TRBJ2-7; tentative D call: TRBD2 (8 bases). Per the germline V gene, CDR1 is LGHDT and CDR2 is YNNKEL (reference sequence). The CDR3 length is 16 residues. Trimming pared 4 bases from V and 4 bases from J, leaving 20 bases between. The CDR3 loop reads CASSPGRGPSLYEQYF. In nucleotides, the CDR3 is TGTGCCAGCAGCCCCGGGAGGGGGCCGTCCCTTTACGAGCAGTACTTC.

The V gene is TRBV12-3 or TRBV12-4, the J gene TRBJ1-2; 7 bases match TRBD1. The CDR3 has 13 amino acids. The V and J ends lost 11 bases and 4 bases, in that order; junction bases with no gene match: 10. The CDR3, as DNA: TGTGCCCTACGAGGGGGCCCACTCTATGGCTACACCTTC. Translated: CALRGGPLYGYTF.

The chain carries TRBV2 and TRBJ2-4; D not resolved. This CDR3 comprises 12 residues. Germline V lookup: CDR1 SNHLY, CDR2 FYNNEI. V lost 9 bases and J lost 5, with 11 bases in between. This CDR3 reads CASAWAENIQYF. The CDR3 nucleotides read TGTGCCAGTGCTTGGGCGGAAAACATTCAGTACTTC.

The chain combines TRBV15 with TRBJ1-5, with 8 bases matching TRBD1. CDR3 length equals 20 residues. Germline V gene sequence: CDR1 LNHNV, CDR2 YYDKDF (reference sequence). V dropped 0 bases and J dropped 4; count of bases not matched to a gene: 17. The CDR3 DNA is TGTGCCACCAGCAGAGATCGGGGGTTATTAGACAGGGGTGTAAATCAGCCCCAGCATTTT. Amino acids: CATSRDRGLLDRGVNQPQHF. Using reference TRBV15 and TRBJ1-5 for the parts outside the CDR3, the full variable domain is DAMVIQNPRYQVTQFGKPVTLSCSQTLNHNVMYWYQQKSSQAPKLLFHYYDKDFNNEADTPDNFQSRRPNTSFCFLDIRSPGLGDTAMYLCATSRDRGLLDRGVNQPQHFGDGTRLSIL.

This sequence joins TRBV7-9 and TRBJ1-1, with D possibly being TRBD1 (6 bases). V was trimmed by 7 bases and J by 1 base, leaving 13 bases between them. The CDR3 has 14 residues. Germline CDR1 SEHNR, CDR2 FQNEAQ (reference sequence). The CDR3 sequence: CASTLSGANTEAFF. The CDR3 DNA follows: TGTGCCAGCACCCTCTCAGGGGCGAACACTGAAGCTTTCTTT.

The chain is built from TRBV20-1 and TRBJ2-1; D is unclear. V shed 0 bases and J shed 6 bases, with 3 bases lying between them. CDR1 is DFQATT, CDR2 SNEGSKA, per germline (reference sequence). The CDR3 covers 11 residues. CDR3 nucleotides: TGCAGTGCTAGAGATCTCAATGAGCAGTTCTTC. It yields the protein CSARDLNEQFF.

This clonotype was detected a few times. This chain joins TRBV4-1 and TRBJ2-5; 8 positions agree with TRBD1. CDR1 MGHRA and CDR2 YSYEKL come from the germline V gene. J was trimmed by 2 bases and V by 4 bases; bases with no gene match: 9. The CDR3 covers 16 residues. CDR3 in DNA: TGCGCCAGCAGCCTGAGAGGACAGGGTGGGCAAGAGACCCAGTACTTC. It translates to CASSLRGQGGQETQYF.

This chain connects TRBV5-1 to TRBJ2-1; the D is unclear. Deletions cut 0 bases from V and 9 bases from J, with 10 bases between. Germline assignment: CDR1 SGHRS and CDR2 YFSETQ. The CDR3 is 13 amino acids. In DNA form, the CDR3 reads TGCGCCAGCAGCTTGGAGGTGGTTGGTGAGCAGTTCTTC. It is translated as CASSLEVVGEQFF. Full variable domain (remainder filled in from reference TRBV5-1 and TRBJ2-1): KAGVTQTPRYLIKTRGQQVTLSCSPISGHRSVSWYQQTPGQGLQFLFEYFSETQRNKGNFPGRFSGRQFSNSRSEMNVSTLELGDSALYLCASSLEVVGEQFFGPGTRLTVL.

The chain uses TRBV7-9 and TRBJ2-7; maybe TRBD2 (6 bases). This CDR3 has 17 amino acids. Per germline, CDR1 SEHNR and CDR2 FQNEAQ (reference sequence). The V and J ends lost 2 bases and 2 bases respectively, with 19 bases between them. This CDR3 reads CASSLSLLARSPYEQYF. CDR3 coding DNA: TGTGCCAGCAGCTTATCCCTCCTAGCGCGTTCCCCCTACGAGCAGTACTTC.

This chain joins TRBV18 and TRBJ2-5; no clear D gene. This CDR3 contains 16 residues. Trimming removed 0 bases from V and 0 bases from J, with 11 bases in between. CDR1 KGHSH and CDR2 LQKENI come from the germline V gene. CDR3 region: CASSPPRRLDQETQYF. The CDR3 nucleotides read TGTGCCAGCTCACCACCTCGCAGATTGGACCAAGAGACCCAGTACTTC. Supplemented by reference TRBV18 and TRBJ2-5, the full variable domain reads NAGVMQNPRHLVRRRGQEARLRCSPMKGHSHVYWYRQLPEEGLKFMVYLQKENIIDESGMPKERFSAEFPKEGPSILRIQQVVRGDSAAYFCASSPPRRLDQETQYFGPGTRLLVL.

The genes are TRBV5-1 and TRBJ2-3, with 11 nucleotides matching TRBD1. Germline values: CDR1 SGHRS, CDR2 YFSETQ. Trimming cost V 3 bases and J 14 bases; bases outside gene matches: 5. The CDR3 extends over 12 amino acids. CDR3 residues: CASSWDRGGLYF. CDR3 coding DNA: TGCGCCAGCAGCTGGGACAGGGGGGGCCTGTATTTT.

The table lists this clonotype with a few counts. The chain links TRBV3-1 to TRBJ2-3; perhaps TRBD1 as D (6 bases). Between the trimmed V and J ends, which lost 0 bases and 6 bases, there was a span of 16 bases. The CDR3 contains 16 residues. Germline V gene data show CDR1 as LGHDT and CDR2 as YNNKEL (reference sequence). CDR3 DNA: TGTGCCAGCAGCCAAGAGGGGGCCGGGGCCTCGGATACGCAGTATTTT. Its translation is CASSQEGAGASDTQYF.